This is a list of T cell receptor beta chains from one sample in a study of Graves' ophthalmopathy and Graves' hyperthyroidism. MiXCR, applied by TCRdb to the multiplex PCR reads, yields one record per CDR3 protein. The sample has around 600,000 distinct CDR3 sequences, 35% to 45% seen once. The sequencing sample was made of peripheral blood. The receptors originated from an adult man with Graves' ophthalmopathy. CDR3s include the opening cysteine and the closing phenylalanine or tryptophan. Each record gives: CDR3 length, V gene, clone size, J gene, D gene, CDR3 DNA, CDR3 protein. A D gene is named only where the DNA matches it firmly. Clone size is stated in some rows and not others, as once, few, many or a class when expanded.

length: 16; V: TRBV4-1; size: .; J: TRBJ1-2; D: .; DNA: TGCGCCAGCAGCCAAGATCCTAGGGATCTAAACTATGGCTACACCTTC; CDR3: CASSQDPRDLNYGYTF
length: 14; V: TRBV9; size: .; J: TRBJ2-5; D: .; DNA: TGTGCCAGCAGCCAAGGAATAAACCAAGAGACCCAGTACTTC; CDR3: CASSQGINQETQYF
length: 16; V: TRBV28; size: few; J: TRBJ1-1; D: .; DNA: TGTGCCAGCAGTTTAGGGGGCAGTCGGATGAACACTGAAGCTTTCTTT; CDR3: CASSLGGSRMNTEAFF
length: 15; V: TRBV10-3; size: many; J: TRBJ2-7; D: .; DNA: TGTGCCATCAGTGGGTCCTCCAACAGAGCCTACGAGCAGTACTTC; CDR3: CAISGSSNRAYEQYF
length: 15; V: TRBV24-1; size: .; J: TRBJ1-4; D: TRBD1; DNA: TGTGCCAGCAGTTACGCGGACAGGGGAGGAGAAAAACTGTTTTTT; CDR3: CASSYADRGGEKLFF
length: 12; V: TRBV7-9; size: .; J: TRBJ2-7; D: .; DNA: TGTGCCAGCAGTTACCGCCCGCGGGAGCAGTACTTC; CDR3: CASSYRPREQYF
length: 15; V: TRBV10-2; size: .; J: TRBJ2-5; D: .; DNA: TGCGCCAGCAGTGATGGGAGTGTGTCGGGGGAGACCCAGTACTTC; CDR3: CASSDGSVSGETQYF
length: 12; V: TRBV29-1; size: many; J: TRBJ1-2; D: .; DNA: TGCAGCGTTACCAGGGCGGGTGATGGCTACACCTTC; CDR3: CSVTRAGDGYTF
length: 12; V: TRBV2; size: many; J: TRBJ1-1; D: .; DNA: TGTGCCAGCAGTGACAGTAACACTGAAGCTTTCTTT; CDR3: CASSDSNTEAFF
length: 16; V: TRBV25-1; size: .; J: TRBJ1-2; D: TRBD1; DNA: TGTGCCAGCAGTGAACGGGGGACAGGGGATAGCTATGGCTACACCTTC; CDR3: CASSERGTGDSYGYTF
length: 16; V: TRBV9; size: many; J: TRBJ1-4; D: .; DNA: TGTGCCAGCAGCGCAGCGGGTGAGCGGACAGATGAAAAACTGTTTTTT; CDR3: CASSAAGERTDEKLFF
length: 11; V: TRBV7-8; size: many; J: TRBJ2-1; D: .; DNA: TGTGCCAGCAGCACTACCAATGAGCAGTTCTTC; CDR3: CASSTTNEQFF
length: 15; V: TRBV5-1; size: .; J: TRBJ1-5; D: .; DNA: TGCGCCAGCAGCCTGTTAATTCAGGGTGGCCAGCCCCAGCATTTT; CDR3: CASSLLIQGGQPQHF
length: 15; V: TRBV12-3/TRBV12-4; size: few; J: TRBJ1-3; D: .; DNA: TGTGCCAGCAGTTTTGAGCTTACCTCTGGAAACACCATATATTTT; CDR3: CASSFELTSGNTIYF
length: 13; V: TRBV5-1; size: .; J: TRBJ2-5; D: .; DNA: TGCGCCAGCAGCTTTGCGGTCGAGGAGACCCAGTACTTC; CDR3: CASSFAVEETQYF
length: 16; V: TRBV15; size: .; J: TRBJ1-4; D: .; DNA: TGTGCCACCAGCAGCGTAGCAGGGGCAACTAATGAAAAACTGCTTTTT; CDR3: CATSSVAGATNEKLLF
length: 16; V: TRBV7-9; size: many; J: TRBJ2-2; D: .; DNA: TGTGCCAGCAGCTTACAGGGGACGGGAAACACCGGGGAGCTGTTTTTT; CDR3: CASSLQGTGNTGELFF
length: 14; V: TRBV4-1; size: many; J: TRBJ1-2; D: .; DNA: TGCGCCAGCAGCCCGGGGCTTACTAACTATGGCTACACCTTC; CDR3: CASSPGLTNYGYTF
length: 16; V: TRBV7-7; size: .; J: TRBJ2-5; D: TRBD2; DNA: TGTGCTAGCAGCGTGGAGGGACTAGCAACTGGGGAGACCCAGTACTTC; CDR3: CASSVEGLATGETQYF
length: 13; V: TRBV12-3/TRBV12-4; size: .; J: TRBJ1-3; D: .; DNA: TGTGCCAGCCGAGCGACAGGTCCAAACACCATATATTTT; CDR3: CASRATGPNTIYF
length: 16; V: TRBV15; size: .; J: TRBJ2-3; D: .; DNA: TGTGCCACCAGCAGAGGTCGGCTAGCTAATTCAGATACGCAGTATTTT; CDR3: CATSRGRLANSDTQYF
length: 15; V: TRBV29-1; size: many; J: TRBJ2-2; D: TRBD2; DNA: TGCAGCGCCCGGACTAGCGGGGGGGCGTCCGGGGAGCTGTTTTTT; CDR3: CSARTSGGASGELFF